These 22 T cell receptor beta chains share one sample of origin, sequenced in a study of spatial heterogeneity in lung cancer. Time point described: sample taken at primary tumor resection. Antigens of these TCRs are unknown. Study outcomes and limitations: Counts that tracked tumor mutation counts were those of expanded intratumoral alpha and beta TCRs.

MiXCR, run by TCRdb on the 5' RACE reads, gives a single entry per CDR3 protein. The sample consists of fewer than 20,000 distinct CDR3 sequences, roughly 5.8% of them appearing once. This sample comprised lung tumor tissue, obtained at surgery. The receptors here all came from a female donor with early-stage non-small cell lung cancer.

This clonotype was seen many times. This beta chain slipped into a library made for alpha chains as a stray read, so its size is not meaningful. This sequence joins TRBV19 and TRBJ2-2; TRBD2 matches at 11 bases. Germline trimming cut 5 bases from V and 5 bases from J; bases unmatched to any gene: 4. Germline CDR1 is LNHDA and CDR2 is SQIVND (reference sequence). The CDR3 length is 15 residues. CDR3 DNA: TGTGCCAGTAGTCCGACTAGCGGGGCTACCGGGGAGCTGTTTTTT. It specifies CASSPTSGATGELFF. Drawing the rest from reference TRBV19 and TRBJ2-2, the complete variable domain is DGGITQSPKYLFRKEGQNVTLSCEQNLNHDAMYWYRQDPGQGLRLIYYSQIVNDFQKGDIAEGYSVSREKKESFPLTVTSAQKNPTAFYLCASSPTSGATGELFFGEGSRLTVL.

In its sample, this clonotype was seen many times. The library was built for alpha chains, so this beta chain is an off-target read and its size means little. CDR3 bases: TGTGCCAGCAGCCCCCCTTGGGGGGTCGCCTCCGGGGCCAACGTCCTGACTTTC. This gives the protein CASSPPWGVASGANVLTF. This chain joins TRBV3-1 and TRBJ2-6, with a possible D match to TRBD2 (6 bases). CDR1 LGHDT and CDR2 YNNKEL come from the germline V gene (reference sequence). V was shortened by 4 bases and J by 4 bases, with 20 bases between the two germline ends. There are 18 residues in the CDR3. Full variable domain (missing parts from reference TRBV3-1 and TRBJ2-6): DTAVSQTPKYLVTQMGNDKSIKCEQNLGHDTMYWYKQDSKKFLKIMFSYNNKELIINETVPNRFSPKSPDKAHLNLHINSLELGDSAVYFCASSPPWGVASGANVLTFGAGSRLTVL.

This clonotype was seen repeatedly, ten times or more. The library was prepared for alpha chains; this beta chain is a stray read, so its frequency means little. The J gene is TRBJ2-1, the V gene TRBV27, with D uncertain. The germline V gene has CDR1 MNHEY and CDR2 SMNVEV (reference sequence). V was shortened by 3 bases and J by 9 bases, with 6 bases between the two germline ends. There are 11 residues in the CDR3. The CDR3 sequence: CASSFFGEQFF. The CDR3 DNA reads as TGTGCCAGCAGTTTCTTCGGTGAGCAGTTCTTC.

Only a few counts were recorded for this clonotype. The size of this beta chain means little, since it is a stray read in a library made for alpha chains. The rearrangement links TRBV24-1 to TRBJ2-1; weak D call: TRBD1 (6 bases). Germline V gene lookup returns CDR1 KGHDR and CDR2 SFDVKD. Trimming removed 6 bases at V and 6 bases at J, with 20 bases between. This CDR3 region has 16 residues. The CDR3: CATSTGSGRGANEQFF. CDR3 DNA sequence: TGTGCCACCAGTACAGGGTCCGGCCGTGGTGCCAATGAGCAGTTCTTC.

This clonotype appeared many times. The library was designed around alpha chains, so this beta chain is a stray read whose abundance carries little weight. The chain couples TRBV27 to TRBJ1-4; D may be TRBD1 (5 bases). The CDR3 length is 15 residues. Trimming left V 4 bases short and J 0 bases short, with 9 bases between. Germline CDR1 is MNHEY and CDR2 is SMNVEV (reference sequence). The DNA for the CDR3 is TGTGCCAGCAGTTGGGACGGTGCAACTAATGAAAAACTGTTTTTT. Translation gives CASSWDGATNEKLFF.

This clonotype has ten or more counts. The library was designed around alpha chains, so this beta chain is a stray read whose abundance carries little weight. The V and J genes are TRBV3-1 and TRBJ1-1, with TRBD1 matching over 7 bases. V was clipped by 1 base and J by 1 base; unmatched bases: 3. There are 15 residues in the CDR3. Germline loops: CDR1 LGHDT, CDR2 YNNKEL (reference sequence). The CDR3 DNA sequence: TGTGCCAGCAGCCAAGTGAGGACAGGGAACACTGAAGCTTTCTTT. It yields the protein CASSQVRTGNTEAFF. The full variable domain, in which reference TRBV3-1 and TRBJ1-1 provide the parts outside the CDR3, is DTAVSQTPKYLVTQMGNDKSIKCEQNLGHDTMYWYKQDSKKFLKIMFSYNNKELIINETVPNRFSPKSPDKAHLNLHINSLELGDSAVYFCASSQVRTGNTEAFFGQGTRLTVV.

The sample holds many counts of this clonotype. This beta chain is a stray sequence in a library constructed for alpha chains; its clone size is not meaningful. The CDR3 DNA follows: TGTGCCAGCAGTCGAAGCGGGGGAGGGGATGAAAAACTGTTTTTT. Its translation is CASSRSGGGDEKLFF. This chain links TRBV28 with TRBJ1-4; D is possibly TRBD1 (5 bases). The germline V gene has CDR1 MDHEN and CDR2 SYDVKM. This CDR3 region has 15 residues. V was shortened by 5 bases and J by 6 bases, with 16 bases between the two germline ends.

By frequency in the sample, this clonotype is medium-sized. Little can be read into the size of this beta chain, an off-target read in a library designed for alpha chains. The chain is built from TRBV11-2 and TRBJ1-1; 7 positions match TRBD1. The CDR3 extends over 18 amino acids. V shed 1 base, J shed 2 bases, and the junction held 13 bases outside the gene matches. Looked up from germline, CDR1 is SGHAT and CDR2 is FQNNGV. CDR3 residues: CASSLAGPWRTGNTEAFF. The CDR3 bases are TGTGCCAGCAGCTTAGCTGGACCGTGGCGGACAGGCAACACTGAAGCTTTCTTT.

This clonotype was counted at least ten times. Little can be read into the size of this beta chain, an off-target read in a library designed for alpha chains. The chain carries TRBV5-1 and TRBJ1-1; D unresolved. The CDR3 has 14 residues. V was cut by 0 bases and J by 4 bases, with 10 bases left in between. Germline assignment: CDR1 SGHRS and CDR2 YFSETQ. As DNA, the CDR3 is TGCGCCAGCAGCTTGGCAGCTTCGCCCACTGAAGCTTTCTTT. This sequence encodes CASSLAASPTEAFF.

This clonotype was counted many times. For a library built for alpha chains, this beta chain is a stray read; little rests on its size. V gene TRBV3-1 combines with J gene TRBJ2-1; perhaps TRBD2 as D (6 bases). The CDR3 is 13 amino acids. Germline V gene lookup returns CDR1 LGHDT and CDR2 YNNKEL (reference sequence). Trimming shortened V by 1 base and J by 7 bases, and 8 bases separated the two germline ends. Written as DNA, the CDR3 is TGTGCCAGCAGCCAAGGACTAGTAAATGAGCAGTTCTTC. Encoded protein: CASSQGLVNEQFF.

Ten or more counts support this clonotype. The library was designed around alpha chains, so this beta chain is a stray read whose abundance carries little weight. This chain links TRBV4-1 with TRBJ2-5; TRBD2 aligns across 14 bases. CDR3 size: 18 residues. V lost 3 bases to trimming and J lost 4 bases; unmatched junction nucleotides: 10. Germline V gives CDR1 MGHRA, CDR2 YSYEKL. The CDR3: CASSQEGTSGRVGETQYF. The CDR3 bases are TGCGCCAGCAGCCAGGAGGGGACTAGCGGGAGAGTAGGAGAGACCCAGTACTTC.

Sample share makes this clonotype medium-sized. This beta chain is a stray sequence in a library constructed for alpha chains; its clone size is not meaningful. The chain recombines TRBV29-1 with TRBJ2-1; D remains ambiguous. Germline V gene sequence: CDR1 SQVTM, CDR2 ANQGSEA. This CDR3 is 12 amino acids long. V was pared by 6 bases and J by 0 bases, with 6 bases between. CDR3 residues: CSVSSSYNEQFF. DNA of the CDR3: TGCAGCGTATCGAGCTCCTACAATGAGCAGTTCTTC.

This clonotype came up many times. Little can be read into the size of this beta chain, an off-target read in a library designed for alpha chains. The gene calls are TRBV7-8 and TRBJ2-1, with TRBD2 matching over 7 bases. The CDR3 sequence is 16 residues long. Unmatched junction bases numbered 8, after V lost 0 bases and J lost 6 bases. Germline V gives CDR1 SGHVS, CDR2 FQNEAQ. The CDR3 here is CASSLALAGRANEQFF. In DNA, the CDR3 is TGTGCCAGCAGCTTAGCTCTGGCAGGGAGGGCCAATGAGCAGTTCTTC.

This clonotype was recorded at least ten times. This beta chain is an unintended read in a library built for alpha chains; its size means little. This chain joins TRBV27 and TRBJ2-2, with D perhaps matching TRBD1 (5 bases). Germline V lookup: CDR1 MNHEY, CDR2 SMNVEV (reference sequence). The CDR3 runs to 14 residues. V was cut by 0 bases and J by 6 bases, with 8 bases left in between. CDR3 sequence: CASSLSLRAGELFF. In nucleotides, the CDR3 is TGTGCCAGCAGTTTATCCCTCAGGGCCGGGGAGCTGTTTTTT.

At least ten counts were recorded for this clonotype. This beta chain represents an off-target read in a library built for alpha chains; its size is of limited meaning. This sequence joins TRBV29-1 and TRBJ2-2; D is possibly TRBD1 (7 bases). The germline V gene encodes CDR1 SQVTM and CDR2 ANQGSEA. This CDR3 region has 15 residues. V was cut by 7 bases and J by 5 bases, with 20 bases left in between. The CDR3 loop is CSARRLQGGTGELFF. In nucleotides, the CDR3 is TGCAGCGCCAGAAGGTTGCAGGGGGGAACCGGGGAGCTGTTTTTT.

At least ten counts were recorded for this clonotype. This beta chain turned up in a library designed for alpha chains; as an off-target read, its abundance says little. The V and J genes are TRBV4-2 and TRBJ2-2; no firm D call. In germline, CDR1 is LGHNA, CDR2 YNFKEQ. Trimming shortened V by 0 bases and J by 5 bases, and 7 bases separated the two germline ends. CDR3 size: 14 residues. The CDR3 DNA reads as TGTGCCAGCAGCCAAGAACGGGCGACCGGGGAGCTGTTTTTT. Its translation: CASSQERATGELFF.

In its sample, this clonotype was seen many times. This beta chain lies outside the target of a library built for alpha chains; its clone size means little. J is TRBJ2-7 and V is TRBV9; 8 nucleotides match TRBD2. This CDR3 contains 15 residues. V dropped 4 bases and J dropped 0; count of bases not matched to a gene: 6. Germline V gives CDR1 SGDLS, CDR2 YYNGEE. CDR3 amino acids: CASSPGGGSSYEQYF. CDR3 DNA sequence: TGTGCCAGCAGCCCGGGGGGGGGCAGCTCCTACGAGCAGTACTTC.

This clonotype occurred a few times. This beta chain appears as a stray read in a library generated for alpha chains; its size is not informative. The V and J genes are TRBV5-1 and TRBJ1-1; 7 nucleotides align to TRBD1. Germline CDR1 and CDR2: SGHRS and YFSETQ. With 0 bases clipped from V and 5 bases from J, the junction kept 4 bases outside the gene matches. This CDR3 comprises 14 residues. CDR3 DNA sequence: TGCGCCAGCAGCTTGGACAGGGGTGGGACTGAAGCTTTCTTT. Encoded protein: CASSLDRGGTEAFF.

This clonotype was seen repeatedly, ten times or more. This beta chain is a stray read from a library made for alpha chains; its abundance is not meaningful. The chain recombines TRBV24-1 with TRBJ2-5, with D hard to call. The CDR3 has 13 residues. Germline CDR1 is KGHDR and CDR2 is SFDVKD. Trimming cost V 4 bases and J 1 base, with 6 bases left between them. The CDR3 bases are TGTGCCACCAGTGACGGAATCCAAGAGACCCAGTACTTC. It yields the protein CATSDGIQETQYF.

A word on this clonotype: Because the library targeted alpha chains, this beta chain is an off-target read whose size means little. The CDR3 is CSARPPGVTEAFF. CDR3 DNA sequence: TGCAGTGCTAGGCCCCCCGGGGTAACTGAAGCTTTCTTT. This chain links TRBV20-1 with TRBJ1-1; D remains ambiguous. The CDR3 spans 13 residues. The germline CDR1 and CDR2 sequences are DFQATT and SNEGSKA (reference sequence). V was clipped by 3 bases and J by 5 bases, with 13 bases between them.

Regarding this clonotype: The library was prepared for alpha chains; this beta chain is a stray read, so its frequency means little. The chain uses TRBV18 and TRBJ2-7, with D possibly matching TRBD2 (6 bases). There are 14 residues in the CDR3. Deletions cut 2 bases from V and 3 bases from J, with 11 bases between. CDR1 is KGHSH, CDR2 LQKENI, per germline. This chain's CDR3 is CASSPSGAGYEQYF. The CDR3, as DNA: TGTGCCAGCTCACCATCGGGAGCCGGCTACGAGCAGTACTTC.

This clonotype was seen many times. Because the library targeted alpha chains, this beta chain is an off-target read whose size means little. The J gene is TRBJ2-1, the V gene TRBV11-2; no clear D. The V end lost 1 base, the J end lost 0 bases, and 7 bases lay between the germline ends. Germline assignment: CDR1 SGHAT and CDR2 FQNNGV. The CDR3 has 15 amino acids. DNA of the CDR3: TGTGCCAGCAGCTTAGGGCGTTCCTCCTACAATGAGCAGTTCTTC. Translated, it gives CASSLGRSSYNEQFF.